This T cell receptor (beta chain) appears in the sequencing data of a study of blood T cell repertoires in COVID-19. Study-wide context: Whether acute or convalescent, the COVID-19 samples came from the United States, Italy and Spain. PBMCs, B-cell-depleted T cells, or T cells were the source of the cDNA or gDNA that made up the material.

The CDR3 loop spans 15 amino acids. V dropped 0 bases and J dropped 4 bases, with 10 bases sitting between them. Per the germline V gene, CDR1 is MNHNY and CDR2 is SVGAGI (reference sequence). Authors' methods: The authors estimated nucleated cell counts from reference gene primer amplification. The data were produced by immunoSEQ multiplex PCR, yet TCRdb's version contains in-frame clones alone and is incomplete. The V and J calls and clone size were taken over from that table, and D and trimming were inferred from the DNA. The table records 310,000 or so clones, nearly 90% of them present only once. Clinical history reported by participants formed the basis on which cohorts were assigned.

V is TRBV6-6 and J is TRBJ1-5; D is perhaps TRBD1 (6 bases). The sequenced sample was PBMCs or T cells enriched from blood (not recorded which). The TCR sequence derives from a woman between 18 and 30 years old with acute COVID-19. The CDR3 is CASSYSTGENQPQHF. The CDR3 DNA is TGTGCCAGCAGTTACTCGACAGGTGAAAATCAGCCCCAGCATTTT.